The 6 T cell receptor beta chains below come from one sample, sequenced in a study of blood T cell repertoires in COVID-19. Method: immunoSEQ multiplex PCR; TCRdb's copy keeps in-frame clones and lacks some. The sample consists of 150,000 to 200,000 clones, about 86% of them appearing once. The source material was peripheral blood. These receptors were collected from a man aged 45-65 years with active or convalescent COVID-19.

This chain uses TRBV20-1 with TRBJ1-2, with 7 bases fitting TRBD1. The J segment lost 8 bases and the V segment lost 6 bases, leaving 6 bases of the junction unmatched. Germline V gene lookup returns CDR1 DFQATT and CDR2 SNEGSKA (reference sequence). This CDR3 is 11 amino acids long. The CDR3 nucleotides read TGCAGTGCCGACGACAGGGTCGGCTACACCTTC. The encoded protein is CSADDRVGYTF.

This sequence joins TRBV10-3 and TRBJ2-5; 10 bases are shared with TRBD1. Germline loops: CDR1 ENHRY, CDR2 SYGVKD. The CDR3 runs to 13 residues. The V and J ends lost 9 bases and 3 bases, in that order; junction bases with no gene match: 4. Written as DNA, the CDR3 is TGTGCCATACCTGGGACAGGGGAAGAGACCCAGTACTTC. Amino acid sequence: CAIPGTGEETQYF.

The rearrangement links TRBV5-4 to TRBJ2-7; 9 positions match TRBD2. Germline V gene lookup returns CDR1 SGHNT and CDR2 YYREEE (reference sequence). The CDR3 has 15 residues. Unmatched junction bases numbered 6, after V lost 0 bases and J lost 5 bases. CDR3 DNA sequence: TGTGCCAGCAGCTTGGAGGGCGGGAGGGGGAACGAGCAGTACTTC. Encoded protein: CASSLEGGRGNEQYF.

This rearrangement joins TRBV19 to TRBJ1-1; 9 bases align to TRBD1. V lost 6 bases, J lost 4 bases, and 6 bases stayed unmatched. This CDR3 region has 14 residues. Germline loops: CDR1 LNHDA, CDR2 SQIVND (reference sequence). CDR3 bases: TGTGCCAGTAGGGTAAGACAGGGGGTCACTGAAGCTTTCTTT. Its protein is CASRVRQGVTEAFF. Filled out from reference TRBV19 and TRBJ1-1, the complete variable domain reads DGGITQSPKYLFRKEGQNVTLSCEQNLNHDAMYWYRQDPGQGLRLIYYSQIVNDFQKGDIAEGYSVSREKKESFPLTVTSAQKNPTAFYLCASRVRQGVTEAFFGQGTRLTVV.

This clone was recorded once. This rearrangement joins TRBV5-1 to TRBJ2-2; D perhaps matches TRBD2 (6 bases). V was clipped by 5 bases and J by 2 bases, with 16 bases between them. The germline CDR1 and CDR2 sequences are SGHRS and YFSETQ. The CDR3 spans 16 residues. CDR3 bases: TGCGCCAGCAGGTCGGGCGTAGCGGCCAACACCGGGGAGCTGTTTTTT. It specifies CASRSGVAANTGELFF.

The rearrangement uses TRBV28 and TRBJ1-1; D unclear. There are 13 residues in the CDR3. V dropped 7 bases and J dropped 10 bases, with 19 bases sitting between them. CDR1 MDHEN and CDR2 SYDVKM come from the germline V gene. DNA of the CDR3: TGTGCCAGCACCTCACTAGGTCAGCGCGGAGCTTTCTTT. The encoded protein is CASTSLGQRGAFF.